A selection of T cell receptor beta chains follows, all from one sample in a study of human CD8 memory T cell subsets. TCRdb reworked the 5' RACE reads into one entry per CDR3 protein, no DNA. Its table lists fewer than 15,000 distinct CDR3 sequences. Material for sequencing was CD8+ T cells from PBMCs. Receptors were obtained from a human donor in good health. CDR3s include the opening cysteine and the closing phenylalanine or tryptophan. Size is omitted from some rows. Given values are once, few, many or a class for expanded clones.

>TRBJ1-4|TRBV7-9|.
CASSFGQTNEKLFF
>TRBJ1-2|TRBV4-3|medium-sized
CASSQDFGDRVYGYTF
>TRBJ2-3|TRBV10-2|.
CASSESEARERGTQYF
>TRBJ2-7|TRBV4-1|.
CASSARTGGPEQYF
>TRBJ2-7|TRBV13|.
CASSPPTGEEQYF
>TRBJ2-7|TRBV7-2|.
CASSVPGQGIYEQYF
>TRBJ1-2|TRBV7-9|.
CASKDTRTGIEGYTF
>TRBJ2-3|TRBV11-2|.
CASSSRPKSSTDTQYF
>TRBJ2-3|TRBV29-1|medium-sized
CSVLGTGESTDTQYF
>TRBJ1-1|TRBV27|.
CASSPGTNTEAFF
>TRBJ2-7|TRBV7-8|.
CASSLGVMASYEQYF
>TRBJ2-7|TRBV11-2|.
CASSLANSYEQYF
>TRBJ2-1|TRBV6-2/TRBV6-3|.
CASSYGEWGDNEQFF
>TRBJ1-4|TRBV7-9|.
CASSSEGGNEKLFF
>TRBJ2-2|TRBV11-3|medium-sized
CASSVSGGELFF
>TRBJ2-1|TRBV19|.
CASSKGTAYNEQFF
>TRBJ1-1|TRBV4-1|.
CASSLDRAGKTFF
>TRBJ2-7|TRBV27|.
CASSSDPSGFYEQYF
>TRBJ2-3|TRBV5-1|.
CASSLVRAGGPTDTQYF
>TRBJ2-7|TRBV10-3|medium-sized
CAINAGVTSYEQYF